A single T cell receptor (beta chain) is shown here with its context. Its antigen is unidentified. This sample was included in a study of long-term antiretroviral therapy in people with HIV. Findings of the study overall: Diversity remained lower than transplant donor controls, even though it increased after ART. All blood samples came from the years 2004 to 2017, possibly under older ART regimens.

CDR3 length: 15 residues. Trimming left V 5 bases short and J 3 bases short, with 16 bases between. Looked up from germline, CDR1 is SGHTA and CDR2 is FQGTGA. With survey level as its setting, the immunoSEQ assay was v3.0. Per-sample TRB depth target: about 35,000-55,000 T-cell genomes. Here immunoSEQ multiplex PCR was the method, and the copy in TCRdb shows in-frame clones only, minus some. The table records 20,000 to 30,000 clones, approximately 80% of them present only once. The receptor comes from a man aged 25-45 years with HIV. Source: unsorted PBMCs, taken 0.7 years before starting antiretroviral therapy. The rearrangement joins TRBV7-3 to TRBJ1-2; tentative D call: TRBD1 (6 bases). CDR3 DNA: TGTGCCAGCAGCGCTACAGGGTTTAGTGACTATGGCTACACCTTC. Its protein is CASSATGFSDYGYTF. The full variable domain, its missing parts supplied by reference TRBV7-3 and TRBJ1-2, is GAGVSQTPSNKVTEKGKYVELRCDPISGHTALYWYRQSLGQGPEFLIYFQGTGAADDSGLPNDRFFAVRPEGSVSTLKIQRTERGDSAVYLCASSATGFSDYGYTFGSGTRLTVV.